This T cell receptor (beta chain) emerged from a study of T cell changes during pregnancy in multiple sclerosis. The data were produced by immunoSEQ multiplex PCR, yet TCRdb's version contains in-frame clones alone and is incomplete. Found here are about 31,000 clones, around 89% of them singletons; the top ten hold 5% to 7.5%. This receptor was taken from a female donor with multiple sclerosis, enrolled in a pregnancy study. The source was CD8+ T cells from peripheral blood mononuclear cells, collected in the second trimester of pregnancy.

The CDR3 nucleotides are TGTGCCAGCAGCCAGACGGGGGGCGCCATCCAAGATACGCAGTATTTT. Amino acids: CASSQTGGAIQDTQYF. V usage is TRBV7-8 and J usage is TRBJ2-3, with D tentatively TRBD2 (7 bases). Trimming took 5 bases from V and 5 from J, leaving 20 bases between them. Germline CDR1 and CDR2: SGHVS and FQNEAQ. CDR3 length: 16 amino acids.